The 2 T cell receptor beta chains reported below all come from one sample, sequenced in a study of cytomegalovirus exposure and HLA in healthy donors (dated 2017 in TCRdb). Library method: the immunoSEQ multiplex PCR assay. For the multiplex PCR, a mixture combining 60 forward primers for TCR Vbeta segments and 13 reverse primers for TCR Jbeta segments was used. Here the immuneACCESS table is served through TCRdb, limited to in-frame sequences with V and J called. Missing clones are a known gap in these copies; in checked studies unresolved V genes cover under half, and the rest lacks a known reason. The sample data list about 94,000 clones, and 65% to 75% of these were observed just once. Under 25% of the sample is in the top ten clones. The source material was PBMCs. All receptors derive from a man aged 25 to 40 in good health and CMV-seropositive.

V is TRBV30 and J is TRBJ1-1; no firm D call. The germline CDR1 and CDR2 sequences are GTSNPN and SVGIG (reference sequence). Trimming pared 1 base from V and 6 bases from J, leaving 12 bases between. This CDR3 comprises 13 residues. The chain's CDR3 is CAWSGALGPEAFF. The CDR3 DNA follows: TGTGCCTGGAGTGGGGCTTTGGGCCCTGAAGCTTTCTTT. Full variable domain (rest looked up from reference TRBV30 and TRBJ1-1): SQTIHQWPATLVQPVGSPLSLECTVEGTSNPNLYWYRQAAGRGLQLLFYSVGIGQISSEVPQNLSASRPQDRQFILSSKKLLLSDSGFYLCAWSGALGPEAFFGQGTRLTVV.

V and J are TRBV9 and TRBJ1-3; a weak D match, TRBD1 (5 bases). This CDR3 comprises 17 residues. CDR1 is SGDLS, CDR2 YYNGEE, per germline. V lost 4 bases, J lost 0 bases, and 17 bases lay in between. CDR3: CASSLGRGGISGNTIYF. CDR3 nucleotides: TGTGCCAGCAGCCTGGGAAGGGGAGGAATCTCTGGAAACACCATATATTTT.